This T cell receptor beta chain was sequenced in a study of blood T cells in healthy people across ages. Through a sample-barcoded 5' primer and a J-beta primer mix, a second PCR was run for roughly 6 to 11 cycles. In TCRdb, the 5' RACE reads were re-called with MiXCR into one record per CDR3 protein. The data contain roughly 1,800,000 distinct CDR3 sequences, about 50% of them singletons. The V and J ends lost 3 bases and 0 bases respectively, with 15 bases between them. CDR3 length: 18 amino acids. This clonotype was seen a handful of times. The receptor was derived from a woman aged 40 to 50 in good health. Input material: blood. The chain links TRBV12-3 or TRBV12-4 to TRBJ1-6; D perhaps matches TRBD1 (5 bases). In nucleotides, the CDR3 is TGTGCCAGCAGTTTTGGGGGGATGTCAATCTCCTATAATTCACCCCTCCACTTT. Its translation is CASSFGGMSISYNSPLHF.